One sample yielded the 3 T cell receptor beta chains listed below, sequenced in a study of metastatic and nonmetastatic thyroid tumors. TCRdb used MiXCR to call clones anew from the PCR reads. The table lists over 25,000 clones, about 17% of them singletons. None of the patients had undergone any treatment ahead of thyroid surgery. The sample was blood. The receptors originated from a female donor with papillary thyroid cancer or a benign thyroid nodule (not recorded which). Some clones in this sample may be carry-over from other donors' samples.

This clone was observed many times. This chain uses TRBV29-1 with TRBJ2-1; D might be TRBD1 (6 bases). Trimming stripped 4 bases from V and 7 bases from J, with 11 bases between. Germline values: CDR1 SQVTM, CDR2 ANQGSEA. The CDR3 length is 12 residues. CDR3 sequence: CSVGQVGNEQFF. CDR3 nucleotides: TGCAGCGTTGGACAGGTGGGGAATGAGCAGTTCTTC.

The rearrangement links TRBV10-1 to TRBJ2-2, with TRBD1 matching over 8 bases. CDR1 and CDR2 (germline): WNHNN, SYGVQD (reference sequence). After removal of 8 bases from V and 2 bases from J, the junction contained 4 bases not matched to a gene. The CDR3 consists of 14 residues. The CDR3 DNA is TGCGCCAGCTGGACAGGGTGCAACACCGGGGAGCTGTTTTTT. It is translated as CASWTGCNTGELFF.

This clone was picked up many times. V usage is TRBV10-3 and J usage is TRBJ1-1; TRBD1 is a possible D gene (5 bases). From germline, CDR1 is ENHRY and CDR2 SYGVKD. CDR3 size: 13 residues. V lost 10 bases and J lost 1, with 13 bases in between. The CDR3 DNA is TGTGCCACAACGGTACAGGAGAACACTGAAGCTTTCTTT. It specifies CATTVQENTEAFF.